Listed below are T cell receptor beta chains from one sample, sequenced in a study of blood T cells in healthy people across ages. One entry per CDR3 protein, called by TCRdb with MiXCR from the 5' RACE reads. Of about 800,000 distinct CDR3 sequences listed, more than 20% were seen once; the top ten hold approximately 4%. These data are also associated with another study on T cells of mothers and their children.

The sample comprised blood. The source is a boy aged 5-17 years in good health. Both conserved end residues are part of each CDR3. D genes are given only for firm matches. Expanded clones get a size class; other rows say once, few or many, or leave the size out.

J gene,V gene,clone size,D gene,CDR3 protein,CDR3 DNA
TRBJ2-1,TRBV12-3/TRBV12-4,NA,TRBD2,CASRTSGSGGSYNEQFF,TGTGCCAGCAGGACGAGCGGGAGCGGGGGTTCCTACAATGAGCAGTTCTTC
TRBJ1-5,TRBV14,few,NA,CASSQSSNQPQHF,TGTGCCAGCAGCCAGAGTAGCAATCAGCCCCAGCATTTT
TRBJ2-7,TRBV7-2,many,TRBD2,CASSLAGGYEQYF,TGTGCCAGCAGTTTAGCGGGAGGGTACGAGCAGTACTTC
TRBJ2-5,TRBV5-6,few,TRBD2,CASSLASGRAGEQETQYF,TGTGCCAGCAGCTTGGCTAGCGGGAGGGCCGGGGAGCAAGAGACCCAGTACTTC
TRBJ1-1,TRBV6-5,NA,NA,CASNPRVIMNTEAFF,TGTGCCAGCAACCCCAGGGTCATCATGAACACTGAAGCTTTCTTT
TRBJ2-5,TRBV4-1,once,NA,CASSRTQWGETQYF,TGCGCCAGCAGCCGGACCCAATGGGGAGAGACCCAGTACTTC
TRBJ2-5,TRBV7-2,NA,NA,CASSLSPPGALGETQYF,TGTGCCAGCAGCTTATCCCCACCGGGGGCTCTTGGAGAGACCCAGTACTTC
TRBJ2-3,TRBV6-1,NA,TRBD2,CASTRGLAGGPTDTQYF,TGTGCCAGCACTAGGGGACTAGCGGGAGGGCCGACAGATACGCAGTATTTT
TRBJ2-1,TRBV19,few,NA,CASSPNGGSGFF,TGTGCCAGTAGCCCCAACGGAGGGAGTGGGTTCTTC
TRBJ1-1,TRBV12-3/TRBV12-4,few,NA,CASSLMQGPNTEAFF,TGTGCCAGCAGTTTAATGCAGGGACCGAACACTGAAGCTTTCTTT
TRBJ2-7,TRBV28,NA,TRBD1,CASSPPQGPGSYEQYF,TGTGCCAGCAGTCCCCCACAGGGGCCCGGATCCTACGAGCAGTACTTC
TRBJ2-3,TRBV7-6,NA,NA,CASSLYGGKTDTQYF,TGTGCCAGCAGCTTATACGGGGGAAAAACAGATACGCAGTATTTT
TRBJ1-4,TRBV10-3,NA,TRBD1,CAITTGVAANEKLFF,TGTGCCATCACCACAGGGGTTGCGGCTAATGAAAAACTGTTTTTT
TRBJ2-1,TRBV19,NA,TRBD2,CASSMGLAAYNEQFF,TGTGCCAGTAGTATGGGACTAGCGGCCTACAATGAGCAGTTCTTC
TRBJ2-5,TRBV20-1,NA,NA,CSAINLGTGQETQYF,TGCAGTGCTATCAATTTGGGAACAGGTCAAGAGACCCAGTACTTC
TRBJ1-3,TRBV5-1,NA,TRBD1,CASSDLTRGQAGNTIYF,TGCGCCAGCAGCGACCTAACTCGGGGACAGGCTGGAAACACCATATATTTT
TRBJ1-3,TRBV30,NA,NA,CAWSVGVHSGNTIYF,TGTGCCTGGAGTGTAGGGGTTCACTCTGGAAACACCATATATTTT